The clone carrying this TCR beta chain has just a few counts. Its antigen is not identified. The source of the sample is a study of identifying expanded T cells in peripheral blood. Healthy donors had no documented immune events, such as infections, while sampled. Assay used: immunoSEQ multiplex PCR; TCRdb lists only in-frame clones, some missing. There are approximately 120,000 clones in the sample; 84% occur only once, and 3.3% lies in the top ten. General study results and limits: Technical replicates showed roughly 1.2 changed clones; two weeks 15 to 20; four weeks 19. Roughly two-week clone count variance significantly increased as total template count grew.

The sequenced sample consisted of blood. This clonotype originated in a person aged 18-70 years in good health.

The CDR3 region is CASSAGVALPNTEAFF. The CDR3 DNA is TGTGCCAGCAGCGCGGGGGTAGCTCTTCCGAACACTGAAGCTTTCTTT. V gene TRBV9 combines with J gene TRBJ1-1; D perhaps matches TRBD1 (5 bases). Germline CDR1 reads SGDLS; CDR2 reads YYNGEE. Trimming cost V 3 bases and J 1 base, with 16 bases left between them. The CDR3 is 16 residues long.